The rows below give T cell receptor beta chains drawn from one sample of a study of blood T cell repertoires in COVID-19. Sequencing was performed with immunoSEQ multiplex PCR; in TCRdb, only in-frame clones are kept and a portion is missing. In the table there are approximately 210,000 clones, 88% of which are singletons. The sample comprised peripheral blood. The source is a man aged 18 to 30 with active or convalescent COVID-19. Both conserved end residues are part of each CDR3.

CASSRAGDTQYF | TRBJ2-3 | TRBV12-3/TRBV12-4
CASSRTVQETQYF | TRBJ2-5 | TRBV11-2
CASKAQDSKNIQYF | TRBJ2-4 | TRBV6-5
CASGELPGLIYEQYF | TRBJ2-7 | TRBV7-2
CASSLAGRQGGSSPLHF | TRBJ1-6 | TRBV7-2
CAWSGRDRGRPPNEKLFF | TRBJ1-4 | TRBV30
CASSFYTGGPGESKNIQYF | TRBJ2-4 | TRBV7-6
CATSGGLAASTDTQYF | TRBJ2-3 | TRBV10-1
CASSQDVRGQIGTQYF | TRBJ2-3 | TRBV4-2
CASSLGGTGGETQYF | TRBJ2-5 | TRBV7-9